The 22 T cell receptor beta chains below all came from one sample that was sequenced in a study of blood T cell repertoires in COVID-19. TCRdb keeps only in-frame clones here, not all; method: immunoSEQ multiplex PCR. The sample consists of about 42,000 clones, 90% of them appearing once. The specimen sequenced was peripheral blood. Every receptor here comes from a man aged 45 to 65 with active COVID-19.

A note on this clone: Other DNA sequences from this sample encode an identical CDR3 as well. This rearrangement joins TRBV5-1 to TRBJ2-7; 7 positions match TRBD2. V lost 0 bases to trimming and J lost 6 bases; unmatched junction nucleotides: 3. The CDR3 extends over 13 amino acids. Germline V CDR1 and CDR2: SGHRS, YFSETQ. CDR3 loop: CASSLVGEGEQYF. DNA for the CDR3: TGCGCCAGCAGCTTGGTTGGGGAGGGCGAGCAGTACTTC.

The V call is TRBV28, the J call TRBJ2-1; D possibly corresponds to TRBD1 (6 bases). Germline CDR1 is MDHEN and CDR2 is SYDVKM. Trimming left V 2 bases short and J 10 bases short, with 12 bases between. CDR3 length equals 13 residues. CDR3: CASSLTGQIEQFF. CDR3 DNA: TGTGCCAGCAGTTTAACCGGACAGATCGAGCAGTTCTTC.

This clone came up once. This chain links TRBV5-8 with TRBJ2-2; TRBD2 might be the D (6 bases). The CDR3 length is 13 residues. Trimming stripped 4 bases from V and 4 bases from J, with 8 bases between. Looked up from germline, CDR1 is SGHTS and CDR2 is YDEGEE. The CDR3 DNA reads as TGTGCCAGCAGCCTGGGACTCACCGGGGAGCTGTTTTTT. The encoded protein is CASSLGLTGELFF.

This clone has only one observation. The chain carries TRBV2 and TRBJ1-1, with a weak D call TRBD1 (5 bases). V was clipped by 6 bases and J by 11 bases, with 25 bases between them. This CDR3 is built from 15 residues. Germline CDR1 and CDR2: SNHLY and FYNNEI. CDR3 residues: CASRPGTLSSREAFF. The CDR3 nucleotides are TGTGCCAGCAGACCCGGGACTTTAAGCTCCCGGGAGGCTTTCTTT.

The genes are TRBV14 and TRBJ2-1; D perhaps matches TRBD2 (7 bases). V was clipped by 2 bases and J by 8 bases, with 16 bases between them. There are 15 residues in the CDR3. Germline V lookup: CDR1 SGHDN, CDR2 FVKESK. In DNA form, the CDR3 reads TGTGCCAGCAGCCAATTGGGGGGGCGTATCTATGAGCAGTTCTTC. Protein product: CASSQLGGRIYEQFF.

The chain links TRBV6-5 to TRBJ1-3, with 7 positions matching TRBD1. The CDR3 has 13 amino acids. The ends lost 7 bases at V and 7 bases at J; junction bases unmatched: 7. Germline V gene sequence: CDR1 MNHEY, CDR2 SVGAGI. The CDR3 nucleotides read TGTGCCAGCATCAAGACAGGGACGAACACCATATATTTT. Amino acid sequence: CASIKTGTNTIYF.

The chain is built from TRBV5-1 and TRBJ1-5, with 9 bases matching TRBD1. The CDR3 sequence is 15 residues long. Unmatched junction bases numbered 5, after V lost 4 bases and J lost 3 bases. Germline lookup yields CDR1 SGHRS and CDR2 YFSETQ. Here the CDR3 reads CASSTGTGFNQPQHF. CDR3 bases: TGCGCCAGCAGCACCGGGACAGGGTTCAATCAGCCCCAGCATTTT.

This sequence joins TRBV3-1 (or the pseudogene TRBV3-2) and TRBJ2-3, with D perhaps TRBD1 (5 bases). Germline lookup yields CDR1 LGHDT and CDR2 YNNKEL (reference sequence). This CDR3 has 13 amino acids. V lost 2 bases to trimming and J lost 5 bases, with 8 bases between them. The DNA of the CDR3 is TGTGCCAGCAGCCAAACAGGTGGAGATACGCAGTATTTT. This translates into CASSQTGGDTQYF.

The chain is built from TRBV18 and TRBJ1-1; D not resolved. From germline, CDR1 is KGHSH and CDR2 LQKENI. This CDR3 has 13 amino acids. V was pared by 5 bases and J by 1 base, with 8 bases between. CDR3: CASSLRANTEAFF. CDR3 DNA sequence: TGTGCCAGCTCATTGAGGGCGAACACTGAAGCTTTCTTT.

The chain combines TRBV6-5 with TRBJ2-3; 13 bases align to TRBD2. The CDR3 runs to 16 residues. Losses at the gene ends were 3 bases for V and 2 bases for J; bases not matched to a gene: 2. Germline V gene lookup returns CDR1 MNHEY and CDR2 SVGAGI. The CDR3 here is CASSYTSGGATDTQYF. CDR3 coding DNA: TGTGCCAGCAGTTATACTAGCGGGGGGGCCACAGATACGCAGTATTTT.

This clone ranks as medium-sized. The chain combines TRBV5-1 with TRBJ2-1, with TRBD2 matching over 7 bases. With V trimmed by 5 bases and J by 3 bases, 5 bases remained unmatched. Germline CDR1 reads SGHRS; CDR2 reads YFSETQ. The CDR3 consists of 14 residues. The CDR3 DNA reads TGCGCCAGCAGTACGGGGAGGGACTACAATGAGCAGTTCTTC. Translation gives CASSTGRDYNEQFF.

V and J are TRBV28 and TRBJ2-7; 7 nucleotides match TRBD1. Germline values: CDR1 MDHEN, CDR2 SYDVKM. Trimming removed 5 bases from V and 5 bases from J; junction bases left unmatched: 9. The CDR3 length is 14 residues. In DNA, the CDR3 is TGTGCCAGCAGTCTTATAGACAGGGAAAACGAGCAGTACTTC. Its translation is CASSLIDRENEQYF.

Turning to this clone: Other nucleotide sequences from this sample produce the same CDR3. The DNA of the CDR3 is TGTGCCAGCAGTGAGAACAGGGGGACCCAAGAGACCCAGTACTTC. This sequence encodes CASSENRGTQETQYF. The chain recombines TRBV6-1 with TRBJ2-5; 8 bases agree with TRBD1. Germline V gene lookup returns CDR1 MNHNS and CDR2 SASEGT. CDR3 length: 15 amino acids. Losses at the gene ends were 3 bases for V and 1 base for J; bases not matched to a gene: 4.

The chain recombines TRBV10-3 with TRBJ1-5, with D possibly TRBD1 on 5 matching bases. The CDR3 extends over 15 amino acids. Germline CDR1 reads ENHRY; CDR2 reads SYGVKD. With 3 bases removed from V and 2 bases from J, the gap between germline ends came to 11 bases. This CDR3 reads CAISDRAKGNQPQHF. CDR3 bases: TGTGCCATCAGTGACAGGGCGAAGGGCAATCAGCCCCAGCATTTT.

This clone was seen a handful of times. The chain recombines TRBV11-2 with TRBJ1-6; 7 bases map to TRBD1. Losses at the gene ends were 2 bases for V and 7 bases for J; bases not matched to a gene: 2. CDR1 and CDR2 (germline): SGHAT, FQNNGV. There are 14 residues in the CDR3. The CDR3: CASSLQGDNSPLHF. The CDR3 DNA reads TGTGCCAGCAGCTTACAGGGGGACAATTCACCCCTCCACTTT.

This rearrangement joins TRBV6-2 or TRBV6-3 to TRBJ1-1, with 7 nucleotides matching TRBD1. V lost 0 bases to trimming and J lost 5 bases; unmatched junction nucleotides: 6. Looked up from germline, CDR1 is MNHEY and CDR2 is SVGEGT. CDR3 size: 15 residues. The CDR3 reads CASSYSSGGRTEAFF. In nucleotides, the CDR3 is TGTGCCAGCAGTTACTCGTCAGGGGGTAGAACTGAAGCTTTCTTT.

This chain connects TRBV5-8 to TRBJ2-3; TRBD2 matches 12 bases. Germline V gene lookup returns CDR1 SGHTS and CDR2 YDEGEE. CDR3 size: 17 residues. The V segment lost 0 bases and the J segment 5 bases; nucleotides outside the gene matches: 7. CDR3 residues: CASSLAASGGAGDTQYF. CDR3 nucleotide sequence: TGTGCCAGCAGCTTGGCGGCTAGCGGGGGGGCCGGAGATACGCAGTATTTT.

The chain has TRBV4-1 and TRBJ2-7, with TRBD1 matching 8 bases. Trimming cost V 3 bases and J 3 bases; bases outside gene matches: 7. This CDR3 is 15 amino acids long. Germline CDR1 MGHRA, CDR2 YSYEKL. The DNA of the CDR3 is TGCGCCAGCAGCCACCTTTATGGACAGGGCTACGAGCAGTACTTC. Amino acid sequence: CASSHLYGQGYEQYF.

CDR3 in DNA: TGTGCCAGCAGCCCCAACAGGGGCGAAGCTTTCTTT. Amino acids: CASSPNRGEAFF. The chain links TRBV14 to TRBJ1-1; 7 nucleotides match TRBD1. The CDR3 length is 12 residues. From germline, CDR1 is SGHDN and CDR2 FVKESK. J lost 8 bases, V lost 4 bases, and 4 bases had no gene match.

The V and J genes are TRBV2 and TRBJ1-2; possible D gene TRBD1, 6 bases. The V end was cut by 5 bases, the J end by 4 bases, with 14 bases between. CDR3 length: 14 amino acids. In germline, CDR1 is SNHLY, CDR2 FYNNEI. The CDR3 region has the DNA TGTGCCAGCAGTAGCTCGGTAGGGGGCTATGGCTACACCTTC. This sequence encodes CASSSSVGGYGYTF.

On this clone itself: The germline gene is not matched at one end of the junction; a read error may be the cause. This sample includes further DNA sequences coding for the same CDR3. The gene calls are TRBV6-5 and TRBJ1-2; possibly TRBD1 for D (6 bases). This CDR3 spans 13 amino acids. Germline CDR1 and CDR2: MNHEY and SVGAGI. CDR3 DNA: TGCGCCAGCAGGCCCGGACAGAATTATGGCTACACCTTC. It codes for CASRPGQNYGYTF.

This clone was picked up a small number of times. The gene calls are TRBV3-1 (or the pseudogene TRBV3-2) and TRBJ2-3; no definite D call. The CDR3 extends over 15 amino acids. Germline lookup yields CDR1 LGHDT and CDR2 YNNKEL (reference sequence). V lost 0 bases to trimming and J lost 3 bases, with 10 bases between them. The CDR3 spells CASSQDGRGTDTQYF. The DNA for the CDR3 is TGTGCCAGCAGCCAAGATGGTAGAGGAACAGATACGCAGTATTTT.